A selection of T cell receptor beta chains follows, all from one sample in a study of molecular identifiers for immune sequencing clone quantification. TCRdb fed the PCR reads into MiXCR, producing one record per CDR3 protein. The table shows 400,000 to 600,000 distinct CDR3 sequences, with roughly 26% occurring only once. Sample: naive CD8+ T cells from blood, with Jurkat cell RNA spiked in. Receptor source: a human donor in good health. Some libraries in this study had Jurkat cell RNA spiked in. Each CDR3 is given with its conserved first and last residue. D genes are given only for firm matches. Clone size appears in some rows only: once, few, many, or a class for an expanded clone.

>TRBV9|TRBJ2-1|-|-
CASSVFGGYNEQFF
TGTGCCAGCAGCGTATTCGGGGGCTACAATGAGCAGTTCTTC
>TRBV7-9|TRBJ2-1|-|TRBD2
CASSPRTSGKEQFF
TGTGCCAGCAGCCCGAGGACTAGCGGGAAGGAGCAGTTCTTC
>TRBV2|TRBJ2-3|-|TRBD2
CASSPAPGVSGGAGRKDTQYF
TGTGCCAGCAGTCCCGCCCCCGGGGTAAGCGGGGGGGCCGGGCGGAAAGATACGCAGTATTTT
>TRBV13|TRBJ1-1|many|TRBD1
CASSLERTGGDTEAFF
TGTGCCAGCAGCTTAGAGAGGACAGGGGGAGACACTGAAGCTTTCTTT
>TRBV20-1|TRBJ2-3|many|-
CSARGTGAGDTQYF
TGCAGTGCTAGGGGAACAGGCGCCGGAGATACGCAGTATTTT
>TRBV5-4|TRBJ2-2|many|TRBD2
CASSTGLAGSTGELFF
TGTGCCAGCAGCACAGGACTAGCGGGAAGCACCGGGGAGCTGTTTTTT
>TRBV12-1|TRBJ1-5|-|-
CASSETRRYSNQPQHF
TGTGCCAGCAGCGAAACCCGGAGATATAGCAATCAGCCCCAGCATTTT
>TRBV28|TRBJ1-2|many|-
CASSYRLDANYGYTF
TGTGCCAGCAGTTACAGGCTTGACGCGAACTATGGCTACACCTTC
>TRBV20-1|TRBJ2-7|-|TRBD1
CSARGSRDRVFYEQYF
TGCAGTGCTAGAGGGAGCCGGGACAGGGTCTTCTACGAGCAGTACTTC
>TRBV4-3|TRBJ2-5|many|-
CASSQRSAEGRETQYF
TGCGCCAGCAGCCAAAGGAGCGCGGAGGGCAGGGAGACCCAGTACTTC
>TRBV12-3/TRBV12-4|TRBJ2-5|many|-
CASSLGQAQETQYF
TGTGCCAGCAGTTTAGGGCAGGCCCAGGAGACCCAGTACTTC
>TRBV4-1|TRBJ2-7|many|-
CASSQDKGPYEQYF
TGCGCCAGCAGCCAAGATAAGGGGCCCTACGAGCAGTACTTC
>TRBV12-5|TRBJ2-5|-|-
CASGPWGGGQEPQYF
TGTGCTAGTGGTCCCTGGGGGGGGGGGCAAGAGCCCCAGTACTTC
>TRBV30|TRBJ1-3|many|-
CAWEPDSSGNTIYF
TGTGCCTGGGAACCGGACAGCTCTGGAAACACCATATATTTT
>TRBV19|TRBJ2-7|-|-
CASSHGTDAYEQYF
TGTGCCAGTAGCCACGGGACGGATGCCTACGAGCAGTACTTC
>TRBV20-1|TRBJ2-3|-|-
CSARIMLDTRYF
TGCAGTGCTAGGATTATGTTAGATACGCGGTATTTT
>TRBV12-3/TRBV12-4|TRBJ2-7|-|TRBD1
CASSPLTGGEQYF
TGTGCCAGCAGCCCTTTGACAGGGGGCGAGCAGTACTTC
>TRBV27|TRBJ2-3|many|TRBD2
CASSLRAGGADTQYF
TGTGCCAGCAGTTTAAGAGCGGGGGGGGCCGATACGCAGTATTTT
>TRBV5-1|TRBJ2-5|-|-
CASSFLSQQETRYF
TGCGCCAGCAGCTTTTTATCGCAGCAAGAGACCCGGTACTTC
>TRBV29-1|TRBJ2-7|few|TRBD1
CSVEGYRGQRPYERYF
TGCAGCGTTGAAGGGTACAGGGGGCAGCGGCCCTACGAGCGGTACTTC
>TRBV25-1|TRBJ2-3|few|-
CASSDTGLGYGTDTQYF
TGTGCCAGCAGTGATACGGGGTTGGGGTATGGCACAGATACGCAGTATTTT
>TRBV7-2|TRBJ2-1|-|TRBD2
CASSSSGEQVF
TGTGCCAGCAGCTCTAGCGGTGAGCAGGTCTTC
>TRBV28|TRBJ1-1|few|TRBD1
CASTSPGTGSAEAFF
TGTGCCAGCACCAGTCCCGGGACAGGGTCGGCTGAAGCTTTCTTT
>TRBV27|TRBJ2-7|-|TRBD1
CASSLSTGTSYEQYF
TGTGCCAGCAGTTTATCGACAGGGACCTCCTACGAGCAGTACTTC
>TRBV10-3|TRBJ2-7|few|-
CAISQGVSYEQYF
TGTGCCATCTCCCAGGGCGTCTCCTACGAGCAGTACTTC
>TRBV4-3|TRBJ2-1|-|TRBD2
CASSPGLAENYNEQFF
TGCGCCAGCAGCCCGGGACTAGCGGAGAACTACAATGAGCAGTTCTTC